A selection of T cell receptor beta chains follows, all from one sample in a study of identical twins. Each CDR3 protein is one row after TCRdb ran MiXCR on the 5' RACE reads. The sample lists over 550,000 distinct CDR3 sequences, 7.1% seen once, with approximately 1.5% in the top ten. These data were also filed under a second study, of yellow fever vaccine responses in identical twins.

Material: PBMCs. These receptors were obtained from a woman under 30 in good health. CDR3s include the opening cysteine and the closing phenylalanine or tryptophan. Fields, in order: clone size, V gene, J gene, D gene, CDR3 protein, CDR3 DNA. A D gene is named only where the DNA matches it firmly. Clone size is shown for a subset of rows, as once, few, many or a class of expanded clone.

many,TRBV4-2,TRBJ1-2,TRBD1,CASSLDRGRQSYTF,TGTGCCAGCAGCCTAGACAGGGGAAGGCAAAGCTACACCTTC
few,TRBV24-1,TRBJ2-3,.,CATSSQLSTDTQYF,TGTGCCACCAGTTCCCAATTGAGCACAGATACGCAGTATTTT
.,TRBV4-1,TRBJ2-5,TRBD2,CASSLGVLAGGIGETQYF,TGCGCCAGCAGCCTCGGGGTGCTAGCGGGAGGGATCGGAGAGACCCAGTACTTC
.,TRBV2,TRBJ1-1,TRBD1,CASSELAGGGTEAFF,TGTGCCAGCAGTGAATTGGCAGGGGGCGGAACTGAAGCTTTCTTT
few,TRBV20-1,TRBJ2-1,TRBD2,CSAITLAGYYNEQFF,TGCAGTGCCATTACTCTAGCGGGCTACTACAATGAGCAGTTCTTC
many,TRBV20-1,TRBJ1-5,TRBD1,CSAREKDRDSRWQPQHF,TGCAGTGCTAGAGAAAAAGACCGGGACAGCCGATGGCAGCCCCAGCATTTT
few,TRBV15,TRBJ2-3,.,CATSRDTILLADTQYF,TGTGCCACCAGCAGAGACACAATTTTACTGGCAGATACGCAGTATTTT
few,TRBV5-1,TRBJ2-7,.,CASSRGVSGAGYEQYF,TGCGCCAGCAGCAGGGGGGTATCGGGCGCCGGGTACGAGCAGTACTTC
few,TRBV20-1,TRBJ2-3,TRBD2,CSARTSGLITDTQYF,TGCAGTGCCCGGACTAGCGGGCTCATCACAGATACGCAGTATTTT
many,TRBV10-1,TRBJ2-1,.,CASSDGRTDNEQFF,TGCGCCAGCAGTGATGGGCGGACAGACAATGAGCAGTTCTTC
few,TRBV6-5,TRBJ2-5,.,CASSYRRDSQETQYF,TGTGCCAGCAGTTACCGCCGGGACTCCCAAGAGACCCAGTACTTC
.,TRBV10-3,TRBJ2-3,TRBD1,CAISTQTGTGGTDTQYF,TGTGCCATCAGTACCCAAACCGGGACAGGGGGCACAGATACGCAGTATTTT
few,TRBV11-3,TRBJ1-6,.,CASSRGSPLHF,TGTGCCAGCAGCAGGGGTTCACCCCTCCACTTT
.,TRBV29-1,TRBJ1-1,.,CSVDVQNTEAFF,TGCAGCGTTGATGTACAGAACACTGAAGCTTTCTTT
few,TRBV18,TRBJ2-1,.,CASSKGPETYNEQFF,TGTGCCAGCTCGAAGGGCCCCGAGACCTACAATGAGCAGTTCTTC
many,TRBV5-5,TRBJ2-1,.,CASSLASRGSYNEQFF,TGTGCCAGCAGCTTGGCTTCAAGGGGGTCCTACAATGAGCAGTTCTTC
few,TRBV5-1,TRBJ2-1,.,CASSSVTVVDEQFF,TGCGCCAGCAGCTCCGTTACAGTAGTCGATGAGCAGTTCTTC
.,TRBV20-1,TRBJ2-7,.,CSAPRAGLDEQYF,TGCAGTGCCCCACGGGCGGGGTTGGACGAGCAGTACTTC
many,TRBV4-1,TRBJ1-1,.,CASSLTGTKNTEAFF,TGCGCCAGCAGCCTAACCGGGACCAAGAACACTGAAGCTTTCTTT
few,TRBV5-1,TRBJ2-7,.,CASSLGPLVGEQYF,TGCGCCAGCAGCTTGGGACCCCTCGTTGGCGAGCAGTACTTC
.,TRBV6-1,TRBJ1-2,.,CASSPNNRESYTF,TGTGCCAGCAGCCCTAATAACAGAGAGAGCTACACCTTC
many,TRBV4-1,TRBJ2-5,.,CASSQGSLVGQETQYF,TGCGCCAGCAGCCAAGGGTCGTTGGTGGGACAAGAGACCCAGTACTTC
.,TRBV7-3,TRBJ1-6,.,CASSMTGGRSPLHF,TGTGCCAGCAGCATGACAGGAGGGCGTTCACCCCTCCACTTT
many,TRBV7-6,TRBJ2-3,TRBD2,CASSSESRLAGWDTQYF,TGTGCCAGCAGCTCCGAAAGTCGACTAGCGGGGTGGGATACGCAGTATTTT
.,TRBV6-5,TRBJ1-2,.,CASSYRRSLGYTF,TGTGCCAGCAGTTACCGGCGAAGCTTAGGCTACACCTTC
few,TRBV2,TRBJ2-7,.,CASSEARLFPAEQYF,TGTGCCAGCAGTGAAGCGCGGCTGTTTCCAGCCGAGCAGTACTTC
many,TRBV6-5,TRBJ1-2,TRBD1,CASSYSSDRPLRGYTF,TGTGCCAGCAGTTACTCCTCGGACAGGCCTCTGAGGGGCTACACCTTC
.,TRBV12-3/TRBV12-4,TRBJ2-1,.,CASRKYQEFTYFF,TGTGCCAGCAGAAAATACCAAGAGTTTACCTATTTCTTC
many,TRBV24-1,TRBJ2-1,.,CATSDFARSNEQFF,TGTGCCACCAGTGATTTCGCCAGGTCTAACGAGCAGTTCTTC
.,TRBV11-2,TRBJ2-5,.,CASSFNGRTQETQYF,TGTGCCAGCAGCTTTAACGGGCGTACCCAAGAGACCCAGTACTTC
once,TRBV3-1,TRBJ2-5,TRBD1,CASSQDMTGTQETQYF,TGTGCCAGCAGCCAAGATATGACAGGGACCCAAGAGACCCAGTACTTC